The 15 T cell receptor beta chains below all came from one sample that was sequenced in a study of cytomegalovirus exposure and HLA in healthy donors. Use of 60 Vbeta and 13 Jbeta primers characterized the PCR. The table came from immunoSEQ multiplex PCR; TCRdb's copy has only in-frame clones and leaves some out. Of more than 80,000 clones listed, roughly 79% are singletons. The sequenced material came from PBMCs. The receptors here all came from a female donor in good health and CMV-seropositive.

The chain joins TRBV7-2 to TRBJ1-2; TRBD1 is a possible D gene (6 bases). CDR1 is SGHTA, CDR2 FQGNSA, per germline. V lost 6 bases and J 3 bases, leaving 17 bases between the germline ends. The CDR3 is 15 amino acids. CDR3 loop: CASSSQGPLDYGYTF. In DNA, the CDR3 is TGTGCCAGCAGTTCACAGGGCCCACTAGACTATGGCTACACCTTC.

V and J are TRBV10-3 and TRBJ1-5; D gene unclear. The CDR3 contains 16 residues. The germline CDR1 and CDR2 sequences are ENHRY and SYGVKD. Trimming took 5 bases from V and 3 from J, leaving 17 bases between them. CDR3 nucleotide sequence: TGTGCCATCAGTACAACTGTGGGAGGAGACAATCAGCCCCAGCATTTT. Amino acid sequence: CAISTTVGGDNQPQHF.

The DNA for the CDR3 is TGTGCCAGCAGCTCGGGACTAGCAGAATACAATGAGCAGTTCTTC. Translated, it gives CASSSGLAEYNEQFF. The chain couples TRBV11-2 to TRBJ2-1; the match to TRBD2 covers 9 bases. CDR1 and CDR2 from the germline V gene are SGHAT and FQNNGV. This CDR3 has 15 amino acids. With V trimmed by 4 bases and J by 4 bases, 5 bases remained unmatched.

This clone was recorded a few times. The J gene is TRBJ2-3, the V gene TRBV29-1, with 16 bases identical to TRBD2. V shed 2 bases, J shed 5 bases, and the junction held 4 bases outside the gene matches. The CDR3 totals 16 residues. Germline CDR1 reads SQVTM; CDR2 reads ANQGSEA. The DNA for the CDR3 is TGCAGCGTTGAACAGGGACTAGCGGGGGGGCGAGATACGCAGTATTTT. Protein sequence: CSVEQGLAGGRDTQYF.

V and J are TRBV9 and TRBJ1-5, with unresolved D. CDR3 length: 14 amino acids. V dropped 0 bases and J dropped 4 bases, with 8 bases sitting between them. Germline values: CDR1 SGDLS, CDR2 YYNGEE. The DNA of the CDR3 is TGTGCCAGCAGCGTAGAAGCAGGAAATCAGCCCCAGCATTTT. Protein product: CASSVEAGNQPQHF.

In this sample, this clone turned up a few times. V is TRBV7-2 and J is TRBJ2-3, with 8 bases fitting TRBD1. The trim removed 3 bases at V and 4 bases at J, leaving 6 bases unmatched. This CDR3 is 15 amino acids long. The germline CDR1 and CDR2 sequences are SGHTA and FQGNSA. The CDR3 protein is CASSFLGQGADTQYF. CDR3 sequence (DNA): TGTGCCAGCAGCTTTCTTGGACAGGGTGCAGATACGCAGTATTTT.

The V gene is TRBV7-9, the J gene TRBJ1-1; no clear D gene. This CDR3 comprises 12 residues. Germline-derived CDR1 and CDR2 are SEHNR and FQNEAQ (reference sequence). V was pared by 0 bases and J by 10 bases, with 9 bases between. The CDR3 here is CASSLARFGAFF. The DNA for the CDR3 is TGTGCCAGCAGCTTAGCCCGTTTCGGAGCTTTCTTT. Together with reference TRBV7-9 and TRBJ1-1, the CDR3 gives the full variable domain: DTGVSQNPRHKITKRGQNVTFRCDPISEHNRLYWYRQTLGQGPEFLTYFQNEAQLEKSRLLSDRFSAERPKGSFSTLEIQRTEQGDSAMYLCASSLARFGAFFGQGTRLTVV.

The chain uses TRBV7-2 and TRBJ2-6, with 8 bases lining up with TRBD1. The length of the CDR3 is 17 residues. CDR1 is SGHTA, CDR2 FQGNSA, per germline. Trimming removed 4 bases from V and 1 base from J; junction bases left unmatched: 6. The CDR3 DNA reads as TGTGCCAGCAGCTACGACCGGACAGGGTCTGGGGCCAACGTCCTGACTTTC. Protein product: CASSYDRTGSGANVLTF.

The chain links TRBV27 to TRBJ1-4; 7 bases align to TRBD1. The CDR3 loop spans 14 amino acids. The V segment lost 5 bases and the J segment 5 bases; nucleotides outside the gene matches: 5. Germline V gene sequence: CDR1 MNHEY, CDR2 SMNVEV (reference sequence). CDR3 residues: CASSKQGRNEKLFF. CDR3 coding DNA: TGTGCCAGCAGTAAACAGGGGAGGAATGAAAAACTGTTTTTT.

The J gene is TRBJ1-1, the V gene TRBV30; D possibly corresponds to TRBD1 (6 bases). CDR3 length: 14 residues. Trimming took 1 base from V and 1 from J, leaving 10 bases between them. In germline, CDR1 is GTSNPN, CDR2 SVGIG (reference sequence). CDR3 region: CAWSEYRENTEAFF. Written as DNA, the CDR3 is TGTGCCTGGAGTGAATACAGGGAGAACACTGAAGCTTTCTTT.

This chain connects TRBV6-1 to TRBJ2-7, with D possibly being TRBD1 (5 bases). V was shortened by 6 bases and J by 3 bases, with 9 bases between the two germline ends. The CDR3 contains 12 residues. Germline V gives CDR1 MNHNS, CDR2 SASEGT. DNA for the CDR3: TGTGCCAGCAGAGGGCAGGGCTACGAGCAGTACTTC. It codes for CASRGQGYEQYF.

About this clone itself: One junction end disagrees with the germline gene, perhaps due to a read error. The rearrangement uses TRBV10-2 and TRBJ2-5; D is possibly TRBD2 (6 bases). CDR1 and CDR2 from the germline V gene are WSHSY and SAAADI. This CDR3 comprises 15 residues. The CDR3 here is CASSESSPAGETQYF. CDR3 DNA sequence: TGCGCCAGTAGTGAGTCTTCCCCAGCGGGAGAGACCCAGTACTTC.

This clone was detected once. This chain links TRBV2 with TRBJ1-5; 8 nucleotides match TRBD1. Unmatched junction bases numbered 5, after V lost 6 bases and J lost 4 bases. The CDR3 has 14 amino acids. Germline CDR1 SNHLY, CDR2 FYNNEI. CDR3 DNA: TGTGCCAGCAGACGGACAGGGATAAATCAGCCCCAGCATTTT. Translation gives CASRRTGINQPQHF.

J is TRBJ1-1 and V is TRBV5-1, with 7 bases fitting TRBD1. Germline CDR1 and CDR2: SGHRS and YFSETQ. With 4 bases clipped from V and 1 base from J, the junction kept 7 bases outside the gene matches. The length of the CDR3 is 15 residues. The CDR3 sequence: CASSGIQGSNTEAFF. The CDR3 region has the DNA TGCGCCAGCAGCGGAATACAGGGGTCGAACACTGAAGCTTTCTTT.

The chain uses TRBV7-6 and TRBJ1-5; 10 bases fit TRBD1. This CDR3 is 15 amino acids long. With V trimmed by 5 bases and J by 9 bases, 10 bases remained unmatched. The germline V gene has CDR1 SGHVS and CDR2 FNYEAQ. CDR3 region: CASSPGTGAYGPQHF. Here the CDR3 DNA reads TGTGCCAGCAGCCCCGGGACAGGGGCCTATGGGCCCCAGCATTTT.